These T cell receptor beta chains were read from a single sample in a study of CD8 T cells in Susac syndrome. TCRdb analysed the immunoSEQ multiplex PCR reads with MiXCR anew, one entry per CDR3 protein. The repertoire holds about 120,000 distinct CDR3 sequences, roughly 94% seen once, with around 0.12% in the top ten. The sequencing sample was made of CD4+ T cells from PBMCs. All receptors derive from a human donor with multiple sclerosis. CDR3s include the opening cysteine and the closing phenylalanine or tryptophan. The order of the fields is J gene, V gene, D gene, clone size, CDR3 DNA, CDR3 protein. The D gene is left open where the match is weak. Where a row states a size, it is once, few, many or the class of an expanded clone; other rows omit it.

TRBJ1-1,TRBV5-4,NA,NA,TGTGCCAGTATAGGGGCCATGAACACTGAAGCTTTCTTT,CASIGAMNTEAFF
TRBJ2-7,TRBV7-2,TRBD1,NA,TGTGCCAGCAGCTCGACGACAGGGCCCTACGAGCAGTACTTC,CASSSTTGPYEQYF
TRBJ2-4,TRBV6-1,TRBD2,NA,TGTGCCAGCAGAGGGACTAGTGCAAACATTCAGTACTTC,CASRGTSANIQYF
TRBJ2-1,TRBV7-9,TRBD2,NA,TGTGCCAGCAGCTTGGTCGGGAGGGCTAGCTTCCTACAGAATGAGCAGTTCTTC,CASSLVGRASFLQNEQFF
TRBJ1-3,TRBV14,TRBD1,NA,TGTGCCAGCAGCCTATCTACAGGGGGCTCTGGAAACACCATATATTTT,CASSLSTGGSGNTIYF
TRBJ1-5,TRBV5-1,TRBD1,NA,TGCGCCAGCAGCTTGGGAGGGGACAGATATCAGCCCCAGCATTTT,CASSLGGDRYQPQHF
TRBJ2-7,TRBV28,NA,NA,TGTGCCAGCACCACGTCGGGGACCCTTGTGAGCTTC,CASTTSGTLVSF
TRBJ2-3,TRBV30,NA,NA,TGTGCCTGGAGTTACGGACAGTACACAGATACGCAGTATTTT,CAWSYGQYTDTQYF
TRBJ1-1,TRBV19,NA,NA,TGTGCCAGTAGTATACAAGGAACCGGAGTCACTGAAGCTTTCTTT,CASSIQGTGVTEAFF
TRBJ2-7,TRBV5-1,NA,once,TGCGCCAGCAGCTTGGCCTTCTACGAGCAGTACTTC,CASSLAFYEQYF
TRBJ2-7,TRBV2,NA,NA,TGTGCCAGCAGTCCCCAGAGGCCCTCCATCTACGAGCAGTACTTC,CASSPQRPSIYEQYF